This T cell receptor (beta chain) came from a study of blood T cells in healthy people across ages. Details on this clonotype: Its antigen is unknown.

It was with a sample-barcoded 5' primer and a J-beta primer mix that a second PCR of roughly 7 to 12 cycles was run. TCRdb re-derived calls from the 5' RACE reads in MiXCR, one entry per CDR3 protein. The data contain hundreds of thousands of distinct CDR3 sequences, over 40% of them singletons. The CDR3 runs to 12 residues. V dropped 4 bases and J dropped 5 bases, with 11 bases sitting between them. Germline V gene lookup returns CDR1 DFQATT and CDR2 SNEGSKA (reference sequence). General study points: Naive CD4+ cell counts and diversity both ran higher in long-lived than in aged donors. There was no known CMV status for donors, so expanded clonotype changes were possibly confounded.

The clonotype comes from an elderly man in good health. The sequenced sample was blood. The J gene is TRBJ1-1, the V gene TRBV20-1; D unresolved. The CDR3, as DNA: TGCAGTGCTAATCTTGGGAATACTGAAGCTTTCTTT. Translating it yields CSANLGNTEAFF.